Listed below are T cell receptor beta chains from one sample, sequenced in a study of blood T cell repertoires in COVID-19. Profiled with immunoSEQ multiplex PCR; TCRdb holds only in-frame clones, not every one. Among fewer than 150,000 clones listed, about three quarters were seen once. Sequenced material: peripheral blood. The origin of the receptors is a man aged 65 to 79 with acute or convalescent COVID-19. Both conserved end residues are part of each CDR3. A D gene is named only where the DNA matches it firmly. Clone size appears in some rows only: once, few, many, or a class for an expanded clone.

V gene	clone size	D gene	J gene	CDR3 protein	CDR3 DNA
TRBV7-2	few	NA	TRBJ1-1	CASSLSGTLNTEAFF	TGTGCCAGCAGCTTGTCCGGGACACTGAACACTGAAGCTTTCTTT
TRBV9	NA	TRBD2	TRBJ2-5	CASSVASGSTTETQYF	TGTGCCAGCAGCGTAGCTAGCGGGAGTACTACAGAGACCCAGTACTTC
TRBV19	NA	NA	TRBJ2-2	CASSTIARGNTGELFF	TGTGCCAGTAGTACAATCGCTAGGGGCAACACCGGGGAGCTGTTTTTT
TRBV28	NA	TRBD2	TRBJ2-7	CASSSWTSGYYEQYF	TGTGCCAGCAGCTCTTGGACTAGCGGGTACTACGAGCAGTACTTC
TRBV19	NA	TRBD2	TRBJ2-3	CASSKSSGPGDTQYF	TGTGCCAGTAGTAAATCTAGCGGCCCAGGGGATACGCAGTATTTT
TRBV19	NA	NA	TRBJ2-2	CASTLDGNTGELFF	TGTGCCAGTACCCTTGACGGGAATACCGGGGAGCTGTTTTTT
TRBV29-1	NA	NA	TRBJ2-1	CSVEGDSGMDEQFF	TGCAGCGTGGAGGGGGACAGTGGGATGGATGAGCAGTTCTTC
TRBV7-9	NA	TRBD1	TRBJ1-3	CASSSGQGAYTIYF	TGTGCCAGCAGCTCAGGACAGGGGGCATACACCATATATTTT
TRBV14	once	TRBD1	TRBJ2-2	CASSQRGQGVMTGELFF	TGTGCCAGCAGCCAACGGGGACAGGGGGTTATGACCGGGGAGCTGTTTTTT
TRBV3-1/TRBV3-2	NA	NA	TRBJ1-1	CASRSMNTEAFF	TGTGCCAGCAGGAGCATGAACACTGAAGCTTTCTTT
TRBV28	NA	TRBD2	TRBJ2-3	CASSSSGLGTDTQYF	TGTGCCAGCAGTTCCTCGGGACTAGGCACAGATACGCAGTATTTT
TRBV9	once	TRBD2	TRBJ2-7	CASSPRSLAALYEQYF	TGTGCCAGCAGCCCGCGATCCCTAGCGGCACTCTACGAGCAGTACTTC
TRBV6-6	once	NA	TRBJ2-3	CASSYGAVSGADTQYF	TGTGCCAGCAGTTACGGTGCGGTCTCTGGCGCAGATACGCAGTATTTT
TRBV7-9	few	TRBD2	TRBJ2-1	CASSIAGGLTYNEQFF	TGTGCCAGCAGCATAGCGGGAGGGCTAACCTACAATGAGCAGTTCTTC
TRBV3-1/TRBV3-2	NA	NA	TRBJ1-2	CASSQDGAAAYGYTF	TGTGCCAGCAGCCAAGATGGGGCCGCAGCTTATGGCTACACCTTC
TRBV27	NA	NA	TRBJ1-2	CASSLEGRGYGYTF	TGTGCCAGCAGTTTAGAGGGCAGAGGTTATGGCTACACCTTC
TRBV3-1/TRBV3-2	few	TRBD1	TRBJ1-2	CASSQEAGGYGYTF	TGTGCCAGCAGCCAAGAGGCAGGGGGTTATGGCTACACCTTC
TRBV30	NA	TRBD1	TRBJ1-1	CAWSPWGQGYTEAFF	TGTGCCTGGAGTCCTTGGGGACAGGGTTACACTGAAGCTTTCTTT
TRBV5-1	NA	TRBD1	TRBJ2-5	CASSTGGWQETQYF	TGCGCCAGCAGCACAGGGGGCTGGCAAGAGACCCAGTACTTC